This TCR beta chain was found in a study of T cell repertoires in cytomegalovirus infection. Germline V CDR1 and CDR2: SGHKS, YYEKEE (reference sequence). Trimming stripped 3 bases from V and 2 bases from J, with 14 bases between. CDR3 length: 15 amino acids. Of note for this clonotype: Its antigen is not identified.

Findings and caveats of the study: HLA-C-restricted CMV-specific TCR beta clonotypes were dominant in the ex vivo response.

TCRdb independently ran MiXCR on the reads; one entry per CDR3 protein. The repertoire consists of over 200,000 distinct CDR3 sequences, with approximately 14% occurring once and the leading ten covering about 8.7%. The sequenced sample was PBMCs. The origin of this receptor is a human donor in good health (CMV status not recorded). Some clones in this sample may be carry-over from other donors' samples. The chain couples TRBV5-5 to TRBJ2-5, with D possibly TRBD2 on 6 matching bases. Written as DNA, the CDR3 is TGTGCCAGCAGCTCCGGGCCGGGACTTCAAGAGACCCAGTACTTC. Its translation is CASSSGPGLQETQYF. The full variable domain, its missing parts supplied by reference TRBV5-5 and TRBJ2-5, is DAGVTQSPTHLIKTRGQQVTLRCSPISGHKSVSWYQQVLGQGPQFIFQYYEKEERGRGNFPDRFSARQFPNYSSELNVNALLLGDSALYLCASSSGPGLQETQYFGPGTRLLVL.